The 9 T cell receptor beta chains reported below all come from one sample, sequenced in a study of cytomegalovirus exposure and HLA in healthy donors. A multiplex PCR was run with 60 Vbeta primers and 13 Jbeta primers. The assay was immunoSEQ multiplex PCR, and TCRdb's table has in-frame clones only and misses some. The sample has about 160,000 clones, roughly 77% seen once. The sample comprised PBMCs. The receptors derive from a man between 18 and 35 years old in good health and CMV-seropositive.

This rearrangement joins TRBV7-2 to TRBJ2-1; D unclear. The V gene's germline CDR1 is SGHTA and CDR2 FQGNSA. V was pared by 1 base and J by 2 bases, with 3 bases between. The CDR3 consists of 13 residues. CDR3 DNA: TGTGCCAGCAGCTTAGACACCTACAATGAGCAGTTCTTC. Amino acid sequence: CASSLDTYNEQFF. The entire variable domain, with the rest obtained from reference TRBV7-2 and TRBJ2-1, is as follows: GAGVSQSPSNKVTEKGKDVELRCDPISGHTALYWYRQSLGQGLEFLIYFQGNSAPDKSGLPSDRFSAERTGGSVSTLTIQRTQQEDSAVYLCASSLDTYNEQFFGPGTRLTVL.

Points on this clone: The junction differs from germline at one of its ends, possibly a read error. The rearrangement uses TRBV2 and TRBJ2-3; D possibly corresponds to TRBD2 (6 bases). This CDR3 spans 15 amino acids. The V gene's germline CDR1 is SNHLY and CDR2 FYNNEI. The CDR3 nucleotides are TGTGCCAGCAGTGAGGAACTAGCCAGCACCGATACGCAGTATTTT. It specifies CASSEELASTDTQYF.

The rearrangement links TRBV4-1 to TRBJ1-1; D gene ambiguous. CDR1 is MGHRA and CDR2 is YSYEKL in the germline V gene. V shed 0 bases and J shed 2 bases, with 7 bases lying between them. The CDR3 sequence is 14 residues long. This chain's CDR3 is CASSQETGNTEAFF. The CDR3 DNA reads TGCGCCAGCAGCCAAGAAACGGGTAACACTGAAGCTTTCTTT.

CDR3 bases: TGTGCCAGCAGCTCGCCCGGGACAGAAGAGCAGTACGTC. Amino acids: CASSSPGTEEQYV. The rearrangement uses TRBV5-4 and TRBJ2-7; TRBD1 aligns across 7 bases. This CDR3 contains 13 residues. The V segment lost 3 bases and the J segment 7 bases; nucleotides outside the gene matches: 7. The germline gives CDR1 SGHNT, CDR2 YYREEE (reference sequence).

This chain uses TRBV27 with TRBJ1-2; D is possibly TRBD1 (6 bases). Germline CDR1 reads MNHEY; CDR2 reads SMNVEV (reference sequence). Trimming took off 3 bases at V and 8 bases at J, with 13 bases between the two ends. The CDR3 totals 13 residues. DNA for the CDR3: TGTGCCAGCAGTTTCCGCTCAGGGGCAGGCTACACCTTC. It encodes CASSFRSGAGYTF.

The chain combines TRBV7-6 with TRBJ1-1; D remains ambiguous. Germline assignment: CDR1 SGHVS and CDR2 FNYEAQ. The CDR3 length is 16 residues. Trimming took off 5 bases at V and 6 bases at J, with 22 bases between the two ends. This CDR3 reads CASSPKAGIASSEAFF. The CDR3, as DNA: TGTGCCAGCAGCCCCAAGGCCGGGATAGCTTCTTCTGAAGCTTTCTTT.

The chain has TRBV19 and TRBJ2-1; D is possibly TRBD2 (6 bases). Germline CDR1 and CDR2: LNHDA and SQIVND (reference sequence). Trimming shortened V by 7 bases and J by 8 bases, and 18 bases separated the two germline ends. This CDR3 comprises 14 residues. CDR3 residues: CASTALAPSDEQFF. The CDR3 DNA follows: TGTGCCAGTACTGCTCTAGCGCCGTCGGATGAGCAGTTCTTC.

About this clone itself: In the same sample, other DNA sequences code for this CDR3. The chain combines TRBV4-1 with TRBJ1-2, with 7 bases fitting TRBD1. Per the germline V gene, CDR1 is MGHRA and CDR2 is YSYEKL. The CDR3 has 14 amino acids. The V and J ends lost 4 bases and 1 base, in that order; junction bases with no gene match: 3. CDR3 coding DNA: TGCGCCAGCAGCCCAGACAGGGATAACTATGGCTACACCTTC. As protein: CASSPDRDNYGYTF.

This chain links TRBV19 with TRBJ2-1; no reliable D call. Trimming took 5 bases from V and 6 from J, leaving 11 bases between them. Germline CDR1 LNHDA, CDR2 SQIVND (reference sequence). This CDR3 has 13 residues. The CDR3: CASSAAGGNEQFF. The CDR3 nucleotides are TGTGCCAGTAGTGCCGCCGGTGGCAATGAGCAGTTCTTC.